This T cell receptor beta chain was recorded in a study of blood T cells in healthy people across ages (dated by TCRdb to 2015 to 2017). Concerning the study at large: In model experiments, roughly one uniquely barcoded TCR beta cDNA molecule per two T cells was captured by template switching. To avoid experimental bias, donors of different ages were spread randomly across the sequencing lanes. Using the same blood draw, the study looked at two additional independent replicas of 1 million unique cDNA reads for two donors, one aged 18 to 29 and the other aged 80 or older. To track age-related changes in TCR beta repertoire diversity, the study relied on deep sequencing normalized with unique cDNA molecular identifiers. Donors were grouped into four age groups: young (average roughly 17 years), middle-aged (approximately 41), aged (over 55) and long-lived (over 80).

Paper-wide results and their limitations: Estimates of total diversity based on one million sequenced T cells were considered lower bounds and underestimates. Because profiling used bulk unsorted PBMCs, naive and antigen-experienced compartments could not be compared conclusively. There was a strong correlation between observed TCR beta diversity and the percentage of naive T cells measured by flow cytometry. As age increased, observed TCR beta diversity per million T cells dropped in a roughly linear way, and a significant reduction was already evident by age 40. Donor CMV infection status was unknown, potentially confounding age-related changes in expanded clonotypes. Compared with the aged group, more naive CD4+ T cells, fewer expanded clones and increased TCR diversity were shown by the long-lived group, suggesting age selection.

This clonotype was recorded a few times. Its antigen is unknown. No base quality values were provided; no much bigger clone lies one nucleotide off. The germline V gene (reference sequence) gives CDR1 as SEHNR and CDR2 as FQNEAQ. Including cysteine and phenylalanine, the CDR3 has 16 amino acids. Just CDR3 DNA is preserved here, 48 bases in frame from base 1. Here V drops 4 bases and J drops 5 bases, and the junction holds 14 bases not matched to any gene. Libraries were made using 5' RACE. Sequencing instrument: Illumina HiSeq 2500. A second about 7 to 12 cycle PCR used a sample-barcoded 5' primer and a J-beta primer mix. Each TCR beta cDNA molecule received a unique molecular identifier from a template-switch 5' adaptor carrying 12 random nucleotides. Each sample yielded at least 3 million CDR3-containing paired-end reads. First-strand cDNA synthesis was performed from all RNA using the Mint cDNA synthesis kit, with priming by a TRBC-specific oligonucleotide. All cDNA was treated with uracil-DNA glycosylase and then went through a first 18-cycle PCR with the universal primers M1SS and BC2_uni_R. The source study handled its data this way. For normalization, 1 million high-quality reads were randomly selected from each sample, with every read carrying a distinct molecular identifier. Instead of being binned into consensus sequences, reads with shared molecular identifiers were discarded. CDR3 identification, clonotype clustering and error correction used MiTCR with a Q25 quality threshold and the strictest error-elimination algorithm. A nonparametric unseen species model with Euler transformation was used to estimate a lower bound on total TCR beta diversity. Using fastp trimming at Q25 and MiXCR clonotype assembly, TCRdb reanalyzed the public sequencing data and kept in-frame beta chains. Rows merge per CDR3 protein into single entries with the most common DNA and genes. The V and J calls here are based on TCRdb, not the publication. In this sample the table shows about 1 million distinct CDR3 sequences, 40% to 55% of which occur a single time. The ten largest clones represent about 20% of the sample.

The donors were under 40 Caucasian individuals from Russia, aged 6 to 90 years, who were systemically healthy. Around 10 milliliters of peripheral blood were drawn from each donor into EDTA-treated Vacutainer tubes. Ficoll-Paque density-gradient centrifugation was used to isolate PBMCs, with at least 7 million per sample. Total RNA was extracted from PBMCs with Trizol reagent, with at least 6 micrograms obtained per sample. The percentages of naive CD45RAhigh/CD27high T cells were determined by flow cytometry on a PBMC aliquot from every donor. The chain employs TRBV7-9 and TRBJ2-7; TRBD2 aligns with 7 central bases. The sequencing input was blood. This clonotype was sampled from a woman aged 60-75 years in good health. CDR3 region: CASSSPGWREYDEQYF. The DNA reads as follows: TGTGCCAGCAGCTCCCCAGGATGGCGGGAGTACGACGAGCAGTACTTC.